Shown below are 30 T cell receptor beta chains from a single sample sequenced in a study of blood T cell repertoires in COVID-19. The table came from immunoSEQ multiplex PCR; TCRdb's copy has only in-frame clones and leaves some out. The table lists fewer than 300,000 clones, around 89% of them singletons. What was sequenced was PBMCs or T cells enriched from blood (not recorded which). Every receptor here comes from a man aged 35 to 55 who had recovered from COVID-19.

The chain employs TRBV11-2 and TRBJ1-1; possible D gene TRBD1, 6 bases. With 8 bases removed from V and 0 bases from J, the gap between germline ends came to 13 bases. From germline, CDR1 is SGHAT and CDR2 FQNNGV. CDR3 length equals 14 residues. CDR3 nucleotides: TGTGCCAGCGACCTACAGGGTATGAACACTGAAGCTTTCTTT. It is translated as CASDLQGMNTEAFF.

This clone was counted a single time. CDR3 residues: CASSADGGDWPQHF. The CDR3 bases are TGTGCCAGTAGTGCGGACGGGGGAGATTGGCCCCAGCATTTT. The chain employs TRBV19 and TRBJ1-5; D may be TRBD1 (5 bases). From germline, CDR1 is LNHDA and CDR2 SQIVND (reference sequence). CDR3 size: 14 residues. The V and J ends lost 5 bases and 9 bases respectively, with 17 bases between them.

This chain uses TRBV29-1 with TRBJ1-3; tentative D call: TRBD1 (6 bases). The CDR3 runs to 14 residues. Trimming left V 4 bases short and J 2 bases short, with 12 bases between. The germline gives CDR1 SQVTM, CDR2 ANQGSEA. CDR3 in DNA: TGCAGCGTTGTAAGGGGGGGTACTGGAAACACCATATATTTT. This codes for CSVVRGGTGNTIYF.

The chain uses TRBV19 and TRBJ1-1, with 7 positions matching TRBD1. With V trimmed by 5 bases and J by 5 bases, 8 bases remained unmatched. Germline loops: CDR1 LNHDA, CDR2 SQIVND (reference sequence). This CDR3 is built from 14 residues. CDR3 residues: CASSRNRGWTEAFF. CDR3 bases: TGTGCCAGTAGTCGCAACAGGGGTTGGACTGAAGCTTTCTTT.

The gene calls are TRBV2 and TRBJ2-1, with 7 bases fitting TRBD1. Germline V CDR1 and CDR2: SNHLY, FYNNEI. This CDR3 is built from 15 residues. V shed 7 bases, J shed 8 bases, and the junction held 14 bases outside the gene matches. The CDR3 is CASITDRVTLDEQFF. The CDR3 DNA is TGTGCCAGCATTACCGACAGGGTGACTTTGGATGAGCAGTTCTTC.

This clone was recorded only once. The J gene is TRBJ1-2, the V gene TRBV9; 9 positions agree with TRBD1. CDR3 length: 16 amino acids. The germline V gene has CDR1 SGDLS and CDR2 YYNGEE. The trim removed 3 bases at V and 7 bases at J, leaving 13 bases unmatched. For the CDR3, the DNA is TGTGCCAGCAGCGAGGCGGGACAGGGATCGGGTTTTGGCTACACCTTC. It encodes CASSEAGQGSGFGYTF.

V gene TRBV7-8 combines with J gene TRBJ2-7; TRBD1 aligns across 7 bases. The CDR3 runs to 14 residues. Germline V gene data show CDR1 as SGHVS and CDR2 as FQNEAQ. V dropped 4 bases and J dropped 4; count of bases not matched to a gene: 7. The chain's CDR3 is CASSSRQGSYEQYF. CDR3 in DNA: TGTGCCAGCAGCTCACGACAGGGATCTTACGAGCAGTACTTC.

The chain recombines TRBV7-9 with TRBJ2-4; D uncertain. The CDR3 extends over 15 amino acids. V shed 5 bases and J shed 0 bases, with 11 bases lying between them. The germline CDR1 and CDR2 sequences are SEHNR and FQNEAQ (reference sequence). The CDR3 coding sequence is TGTGCCAGCAGCATATCTCCGGGAGCCAAAAACATTCAGTACTTC. This gives the protein CASSISPGAKNIQYF.

The chain uses TRBV7-3 and TRBJ1-1, with TRBD1 identical over 7 bases. The ends lost 0 bases at V and 3 bases at J; junction bases unmatched: 13. The CDR3 length is 18 residues. Germline-derived CDR1 and CDR2 are SGHTA and FQGTGA. In nucleotides, the CDR3 is TGTGCCAGCAGCTTAACCGGGACAGTACTTACGTTAGACACTGAAGCTTTCTTT. It specifies CASSLTGTVLTLDTEAFF. The variable domain in full, completed from reference TRBV7-3 and TRBJ1-1, reads GAGVSQTPSNKVTEKGKYVELRCDPISGHTALYWYRQSLGQGPEFLIYFQGTGAADDSGLPNDRFFAVRPEGSVSTLKIQRTERGDSAVYLCASSLTGTVLTLDTEAFFGQGTRLTVV.

The chain recombines TRBV2 with TRBJ2-3; 11 bases align to TRBD2. Germline V CDR1 and CDR2: SNHLY, FYNNEI. V was clipped by 5 bases and J by 2 bases; unmatched bases: 9. This CDR3 has 17 amino acids. The CDR3 loop is CASSTQLAGAVTDTQYF. CDR3 nucleotides: TGTGCCAGCAGTACCCAACTAGCGGGGGCGGTCACAGATACGCAGTATTTT. The whole variable domain, remainder taken from reference TRBV2 and TRBJ2-3, is EPEVTQTPSHQVTQMGQEVILRCVPISNHLYFYWYRQILGQKVEFLVSFYNNEISEKSEIFDDQFSVERPDGSNFTLKIRSTKLEDSAMYFCASSTQLAGAVTDTQYFGPGTRLTVL.

The V call is TRBV5-1, the J call TRBJ1-2, with 9 bases aligning to TRBD1. CDR1 is SGHRS and CDR2 is YFSETQ in the germline V gene. The ends lost 5 bases at V and 4 bases at J; junction bases unmatched: 9. This CDR3 has 15 amino acids. The CDR3 is CASSQRTGDFYGYTF. The CDR3 bases are TGCGCCAGCAGTCAACGGACAGGGGACTTCTATGGCTACACCTTC.

The chain combines TRBV28 with TRBJ1-1; D unresolved. The CDR3 is 17 residues long. Trimming cost V 3 bases and J 0 bases, with 17 bases left between them. Germline V gene data show CDR1 as MDHEN and CDR2 as SYDVKM. The CDR3 DNA reads TGTGCCAGCAGTTTCCCCGTGGAGGGTTTGATGAACACTGAAGCTTTCTTT. Amino acids: CASSFPVEGLMNTEAFF.

As DNA, the CDR3 is TGTGCCAGCAGCCCAGATACAGGGGTCGCCTACGAGCAGTACTTC. Translating gives CASSPDTGVAYEQYF. The chain uses TRBV7-2 and TRBJ2-7; 7 nucleotides agree with TRBD1. Germline V lookup: CDR1 SGHTA, CDR2 FQGNSA. Trimming removed 5 bases from V and 2 bases from J; junction bases left unmatched: 9. This CDR3 comprises 15 residues.

The V gene is TRBV9, the J gene TRBJ2-2; tentative D call: TRBD2 (6 bases). Between the trimmed V and J ends, which lost 3 bases and 5 bases, there was a span of 20 bases. The length of the CDR3 is 17 residues. In germline, CDR1 is SGDLS, CDR2 YYNGEE. DNA for the CDR3: TGTGCCAGCAGCGCGGAGGGCAGGGCCCCGGTAACCGGGGAGCTGTTTTTT. Residues: CASSAEGRAPVTGELFF.

The chain joins TRBV7-9 to TRBJ1-1; a possible D gene is TRBD1 (6 bases). V was shortened by 5 bases and J by 7 bases, with 17 bases between the two germline ends. CDR1 and CDR2 (germline): SEHNR, FQNEAQ (reference sequence). The CDR3 spans 14 residues. In nucleotides, the CDR3 is TGTGCCAGCAGCCCCCTAGAAAGGGGGGGTGAAGCTTTCTTT. It specifies CASSPLERGGEAFF.

The chain has TRBV11-3 and TRBJ2-2; TRBD1 matches at 7 bases. This CDR3 contains 18 residues. Unmatched junction bases numbered 14, after V lost 5 bases and J lost 2 bases. Germline CDR1 and CDR2: SGHNT and YENEEA. This CDR3 reads CASSQRAVGGLNTGELFF. CDR3 bases: TGTGCCAGCAGCCAACGAGCGGTAGGGGGCCTCAACACCGGGGAGCTGTTTTTT.

This clone occurred once. The rearrangement uses TRBV6-5 and TRBJ2-7; 11 positions match TRBD2. V lost 5 bases, J lost 3 bases, and 3 bases stayed unmatched. Germline CDR1 is MNHEY and CDR2 is SVGAGI. This CDR3 has 14 residues. The CDR3: CASSPGTSGYEQYF. The CDR3 DNA reads TGTGCCAGCAGTCCCGGGACTAGCGGCTACGAGCAGTACTTC.

The CDR3 nucleotides are TGTGCCATCAGTGAACCGACAGGGTTGAGGTATGGCTACACCTTC. Its protein product is CAISEPTGLRYGYTF. V and J are TRBV10-3 and TRBJ1-2, with TRBD1 identical over 7 bases. Germline V gene data show CDR1 as ENHRY and CDR2 as SYGVKD. The CDR3 covers 15 residues. V gave up 3 bases and J gave up 5 bases; unmatched junction bases: 9.

The V gene is TRBV20-1, the J gene TRBJ1-5, with 9 nucleotides matching TRBD1. The CDR3 covers 15 residues. Looked up from germline, CDR1 is DFQATT and CDR2 is SNEGSKA (reference sequence). The trim removed 3 bases at V and 3 bases at J, leaving 6 bases unmatched. The CDR3 DNA reads as TGCAGTGCTAGTGAGGGACAGGGATACAATCAGCCCCAGCATTTT. The encoded protein is CSASEGQGYNQPQHF.

This chain connects TRBV30 to TRBJ1-4; 7 bases fit TRBD1. The CDR3 consists of 13 residues. Germline V gives CDR1 GTSNPN, CDR2 SVGIG (reference sequence). V shed 8 bases and J 3 bases; nucleotides not matched to a gene: 6. This CDR3 reads CAGRGRANEKLFF. As DNA, the CDR3 is TGTGCCGGAAGGGGGCGGGCTAATGAAAAACTGTTTTTT.

The chain has TRBV4-3 and TRBJ2-2; 11 bases agree with TRBD2. Trimming took 0 bases from V and 7 from J; bases not matched to a gene: 7. CDR1 and CDR2 (germline): LGHNA, YSLEER. CDR3 length: 17 residues. The CDR3 loop is CASSQEQLAGVDGELFF. CDR3 nucleotides: TGCGCCAGCAGCCAAGAGCAACTAGCGGGAGTTGACGGGGAGCTGTTTTTT.

Worth noting for this clone: One end of the junction is discordant with germline, which a read error may explain. V usage is TRBV9 and J usage is TRBJ2-4, with 7 nucleotides matching TRBD1. Looked up from germline, CDR1 is SGDLS and CDR2 is YYNGEE. This CDR3 is built from 11 residues. As DNA, the CDR3 is TGTGCCAGCAGAGGAGATGGACAGGCAGTTTTC. Its protein is CASRGDGQAVF.

This clone was detected a few times. This chain uses TRBV25-1 with TRBJ2-7; the D is unclear. Trimming cost V 7 bases and J 3 bases, with 13 bases left between them. Looked up from germline, CDR1 is MGHDK and CDR2 is SYGVNS. The CDR3 covers 13 residues. CDR3 nucleotides: TGTGCCAGCAAAGACTCCCTCAACTACGAGCAGTACTTC. Translated: CASKDSLNYEQYF.

The chain recombines TRBV19 with TRBJ1-2; 7 bases are a match to TRBD1. The germline V gene has CDR1 LNHDA and CDR2 SQIVND (reference sequence). V trimming: 7 bases; J trimming: 7 bases; junction bases outside the gene matches: 21. The CDR3 consists of 17 residues. The CDR3 loop reads CASMLGERSTGYFGYTF. The CDR3 nucleotides read TGTGCCAGTATGCTGGGCGAACGATCGACAGGGTACTTTGGCTACACCTTC.

This sequence joins TRBV10-2 and TRBJ2-7, with 8 positions matching TRBD2. Germline lookup yields CDR1 WSHSY and CDR2 SAAADI. The V gene end was trimmed by 5 bases and the J gene end by 2 bases; junction bases not matched to a gene: 2. This CDR3 comprises 13 residues. CDR3 nucleotides: TGCGCCAGCAGTCCGGGGGGGGCCTACGAGCAGTACTTC. It is translated as CASSPGGAYEQYF.

The chain joins TRBV7-2 to TRBJ2-7; possibly TRBD2 for D (5 bases). Germline CDR1 is SGHTA and CDR2 is FQGNSA. Trimming took off 3 bases at V and 6 bases at J, with 9 bases between the two ends. The length of the CDR3 is 12 residues. The CDR3 region is CASSLGALEQYF. DNA for the CDR3: TGTGCCAGCAGCTTGGGAGCTCTCGAGCAGTACTTC.

The chain carries TRBV7-9 and TRBJ1-4; D is possibly TRBD1 (6 bases). V lost 3 bases to trimming and J lost 8 bases, with 16 bases between them. CDR1 and CDR2 (germline): SEHNR, FQNEAQ (reference sequence). This CDR3 contains 15 residues. The CDR3 DNA reads as TGTGCCAGCAGCTTCGATTGGGGGCGGGTCGAAAAACTGTTTTTT. Translated, it gives CASSFDWGRVEKLFF.

The chain combines TRBV27 with TRBJ2-1; D may be TRBD1 (6 bases). The CDR3 has 15 residues. Germline V gene sequence: CDR1 MNHEY, CDR2 SMNVEV (reference sequence). The V gene lost 6 bases and the J gene lost 0 bases, with 12 bases spanning the gap. The CDR3 loop reads CASSPGTSSYNEQFF. CDR3 coding DNA: TGTGCCAGCAGCCCCGGGACATCCTCCTACAATGAGCAGTTCTTC.

The chain recombines TRBV28 with TRBJ1-2; D gene unclear. Trimming pared 6 bases from V and 6 bases from J, leaving 17 bases between. The CDR3 runs to 14 residues. Germline CDR1 reads MDHEN; CDR2 reads SYDVKM. For the CDR3, the DNA is TGTGCCAGCAGGACCCCTGCTAACAGCCATGGCTACACCTTC. Translating it yields CASRTPANSHGYTF.

The rearrangement links TRBV28 to TRBJ1-4; no clear D. V lost 1 base and J 5 bases, leaving 5 bases between the germline ends. The CDR3 extends over 13 amino acids. CDR1 is MDHEN and CDR2 is SYDVKM in the germline V gene. The CDR3 bases are TGTGCCAGCAGTTTATACGGGAATGAAAAACTGTTTTTT. This gives the protein CASSLYGNEKLFF.